The TCR beta chain described here comes from a study of cytomegalovirus exposure and HLA in healthy donors. In its sample, this clone was seen a few times. V lost 4 bases and J 3 bases, leaving 4 bases between the germline ends. The CDR3 length is 12 residues. Looked up from germline, CDR1 is SGHNT and CDR2 is YYREEE (reference sequence). The PCR made use of 60 Vbeta and 13 Jbeta primers. Method: immunoSEQ multiplex PCR; TCRdb's copy keeps in-frame clones and lacks some. The sample consists of roughly 190,000 clones, 65% to 90% of them appearing once. Source material: PBMCs. This clonotype was obtained from a middle-aged man in good health and CMV-seropositive. The chain has TRBV5-4 and TRBJ1-4; D gene uncertain. DNA of the CDR3: TGTGCCAGCAGCGGAGCTAATGAAAAACTGTTTTTT. Its translation: CASSGANEKLFF.